A single sample is the source of the 24 T cell receptor beta chains below, sequenced in a study of shared clonotypes between healthy human individuals. Positive CCR7 selection of CD45RO-negative cells yielded the naive CD8 cells, and terminally differentiated effector memory CD45RA+ cells were excluded. Method: immunoSEQ multiplex PCR; TCRdb's copy keeps in-frame clones and lacks some. This sample carries roughly 2 million clones, about 95% of them seen once, and the ten largest clones take 1.1%. Sequencing was performed on naive CD8+ T cells sorted from blood. Receptor source: a man aged 18 to 35 in good health.

The chain employs TRBV9 and TRBJ1-1; D is unresolved. V lost 3 bases and J 1 base, leaving 7 bases between the germline ends. The CDR3 spans 13 residues. Germline CDR1 reads SGDLS; CDR2 reads YYNGEE. CDR3: CASSEEGNTEAFF. The CDR3 nucleotides are TGTGCCAGCAGCGAGGAGGGGAACACTGAAGCTTTCTTT.

Points on this clone: The sample has other DNA sequences that encode this CDR3 too. The gene calls are TRBV10-3 and TRBJ2-3; the D gene is possibly TRBD1 (5 bases). This CDR3 is built from 12 residues. Between the trimmed V and J ends, which lost 3 bases and 4 bases, there was a span of 5 bases. CDR1 ENHRY and CDR2 SYGVKD come from the germline V gene. CDR3 region: CAISEGADTQYF. The CDR3 nucleotides read TGTGCCATCAGTGAAGGGGCAGATACGCAGTATTTT.

This chain joins TRBV25-1 and TRBJ2-7; 11 positions agree with TRBD2. Germline CDR1 MGHDK, CDR2 SYGVNS. The CDR3 loop spans 16 amino acids. V was clipped by 0 bases and J by 3 bases; unmatched bases: 4. The chain's CDR3 is CASSEYLTSGDYEQYF. The CDR3 DNA reads TGTGCCAGCAGTGAATACCTGACTAGCGGGGACTACGAGCAGTACTTC.

J is TRBJ1-4 and V is TRBV11-2; 8 nucleotides line up with TRBD1. CDR3 length: 15 residues. The germline V gene has CDR1 SGHAT and CDR2 FQNNGV. The V and J ends lost 1 base and 4 bases, in that order; junction bases with no gene match: 2. CDR3 in amino acids: CASSLVGQVNEKLFF. The CDR3 nucleotides read TGTGCCAGCAGCTTAGTGGGACAGGTTAATGAAAAACTGTTTTTT.

J is TRBJ2-3 and V is TRBV28; D is uncertain. The V end was cut by 3 bases, the J end by 7 bases, with 2 bases between. Germline values: CDR1 MDHEN, CDR2 SYDVKM. The CDR3 has 10 residues. The CDR3 coding sequence is TGTGCCAGCAGTTTGCATACGCAGTATTTT. Its protein is CASSLHTQYF.

This chain connects TRBV30 to TRBJ2-7; D is uncertain. Germline CDR1 GTSNPN, CDR2 SVGIG (reference sequence). Trimming removed 4 bases at V and 0 bases at J, with 10 bases between. This CDR3 region has 13 residues. The CDR3 DNA is TGTGCCTGGAACGACGGTAGCTCCTACGAGCAGTACTTC. This gives the protein CAWNDGSSYEQYF. Filled out from reference TRBV30 and TRBJ2-7, the complete variable domain reads SQTIHQWPATLVQPVGSPLSLECTVEGTSNPNLYWYRQAAGRGLQLLFYSVGIGQISSEVPQNLSASRPQDRQFILSSKKLLLSDSGFYLCAWNDGSSYEQYFGPGTRLTVT.

The V gene is TRBV28, the J gene TRBJ2-3, with TRBD1 matching 9 bases. J gave up 4 bases and V 6 bases, and 8 bases lay outside the gene matches. Germline assignment: CDR1 MDHEN and CDR2 SYDVKM. CDR3 length equals 15 residues. The CDR3 loop reads CASSTGTGWSDTQYF. The CDR3 DNA follows: TGTGCCAGCAGCACCGGGACAGGGTGGTCAGATACGCAGTATTTT.

The rearrangement links TRBV6-1 to TRBJ2-7; D may be TRBD2 (6 bases). CDR3 length: 18 amino acids. In germline, CDR1 is MNHNS, CDR2 SASEGT. The V end lost 4 bases, the J end lost 0 bases, and 22 bases lay between the germline ends. The CDR3 nucleotides read TGTGCCAGCAGTGCTTCCCGGGAGCGCGCGCTTAGCTCCTACGAGCAGTACTTC. Translated: CASSASRERALSSYEQYF.

J is TRBJ2-1 and V is TRBV13; the D gene is possibly TRBD2 (6 bases). The V end was cut by 10 bases, the J end by 0 bases, with 16 bases between. Germline V gives CDR1 PRHDT, CDR2 FYEKMQ (reference sequence). CDR3 length equals 15 residues. The CDR3 protein is CATHLAGSSYNEQFF. CDR3 in DNA: TGTGCCACCCATCTGGCGGGGAGCTCCTACAATGAGCAGTTCTTC.

This sequence joins TRBV27 and TRBJ2-3; 14 bases are a match to TRBD2. The junction had 5 bases not matched to a gene; V was cut back by 2 bases and J by 1 base. The CDR3 sequence is 18 residues long. Germline V gene data show CDR1 as MNHEY and CDR2 as SMNVEV (reference sequence). CDR3 loop: CASSLRTSGGPGTDTQYF. In nucleotides, the CDR3 is TGTGCCAGCAGTTTACGGACTAGCGGGGGGCCGGGCACAGATACGCAGTATTTT.

V is TRBV7-8 and J is TRBJ2-7; TRBD2 aligns across 7 bases. Unmatched junction bases numbered 5, after V lost 3 bases and J lost 3 bases. CDR3 length equals 14 residues. Per the germline V gene, CDR1 is SGHVS and CDR2 is FQNEAQ. CDR3 sequence (DNA): TGTGCCAGCAGCTTTGGGGGGAGGGTCTACGAGCAGTACTTC. Translation gives CASSFGGRVYEQYF.

J is TRBJ1-6 and V is TRBV4-3; no definite D call. The V gene's germline CDR1 is LGHNA and CDR2 YSLEER. This CDR3 region has 16 residues. Trimming pared 0 bases from V and 9 bases from J, leaving 15 bases between. The CDR3 sequence: CASSQDRRILLSPLHF. The CDR3 nucleotides are TGCGCCAGCAGCCAAGATCGAAGAATCCTCCTTTCACCCCTCCACTTT.

The CDR3 loop is CASSQKVGRETQYF. CDR3 bases: TGCGCCAGCAGCCAGAAAGTAGGTCGAGAGACCCAGTACTTC. The chain employs TRBV4-1 and TRBJ2-5, with D uncertain. There are 14 residues in the CDR3. Per the germline V gene, CDR1 is MGHRA and CDR2 is YSYEKL. Trimming stripped 3 bases from V and 4 bases from J, with 12 bases between.

V gene TRBV28 combines with J gene TRBJ1-4, with 10 bases lining up with TRBD1. Losses at the gene ends were 6 bases for V and 7 bases for J; bases not matched to a gene: 8. The germline CDR1 and CDR2 sequences are MDHEN and SYDVKM. This CDR3 spans 15 amino acids. The CDR3 coding sequence is TGTGCCAGCAGCCCCCTGACAGGGGGCAGTGAAAAACTGTTTTTT. The encoded protein is CASSPLTGGSEKLFF.

The chain carries TRBV2 and TRBJ2-2, with D maybe TRBD1 (6 bases). V lost 7 bases, J lost 6 bases, and 12 bases lay in between. This CDR3 comprises 13 residues. Germline CDR1 SNHLY, CDR2 FYNNEI. The CDR3 sequence: CASIAGVAGELFF. The CDR3 DNA reads as TGTGCCAGCATAGCAGGGGTAGCCGGGGAGCTGTTTTTT.

The rearrangement links TRBV19 to TRBJ2-3; weak D call: TRBD1 (6 bases). The CDR3 totals 14 residues. Germline V gives CDR1 LNHDA, CDR2 SQIVND (reference sequence). With 6 bases removed from V and 2 bases from J, the gap between germline ends came to 12 bases. The CDR3 reads CASRDRSTTDTQYF. CDR3 in DNA: TGTGCCAGTAGGGACAGAAGTACCACAGATACGCAGTATTTT. The full variable domain, its missing parts supplied by reference TRBV19 and TRBJ2-3, is DGGITQSPKYLFRKEGQNVTLSCEQNLNHDAMYWYRQDPGQGLRLIYYSQIVNDFQKGDIAEGYSVSREKKESFPLTVTSAQKNPTAFYLCASRDRSTTDTQYFGPGTRLTVL.

This chain links TRBV15 with TRBJ2-7, with TRBD1 as a possible D gene (6 bases). The CDR3 is made up of 15 amino acids. The germline V gene encodes CDR1 LNHNV and CDR2 YYDKDF (reference sequence). The V end was cut by 0 bases, the J end by 3 bases, with 12 bases between. The CDR3 bases are TGTGCCACCAGCAGAGACAGGGGACCCTTCTACGAGCAGTACTTC. Its translation: CATSRDRGPFYEQYF. Combining the CDR3 with reference TRBV15 and TRBJ2-7 gives the whole variable domain DAMVIQNPRYQVTQFGKPVTLSCSQTLNHNVMYWYQQKSSQAPKLLFHYYDKDFNNEADTPDNFQSRRPNTSFCFLDIRSPGLGDTAMYLCATSRDRGPFYEQYFGPGTRLTVT.

Details on this clone: A junction end diverges from the germline sequence, so it may reflect a read error. The rearrangement uses TRBV7-7 and TRBJ2-3; no clear D. Per the germline V gene, CDR1 is SSHAT and CDR2 is FNYEAQ (reference sequence). This CDR3 has 13 residues. This chain's CDR3 is CASSLVPEDTQYF. As DNA, the CDR3 is TGTGCTAGCAGCTTAGTCCCGGAGGATACGCAGTATTTT.

CDR3 bases: TGTGCCAGCAGTGAATACCAGGCGCGATACACAGATACGCAGTATTTT. It yields the protein CASSEYQARYTDTQYF. The rearrangement links TRBV25-1 to TRBJ2-3; D remains ambiguous. Trimming took 0 bases from V and 2 from J, leaving 12 bases between them. Germline assignment: CDR1 MGHDK and CDR2 SYGVNS. CDR3 length equals 16 residues.

The V and J genes are TRBV7-9 and TRBJ2-1; D gene uncertain. Trimming removed 1 base from V and 12 bases from J, with 7 bases in between. The CDR3 length is 11 residues. Germline CDR1 SEHNR, CDR2 FQNEAQ (reference sequence). The CDR3 is CASSLGDSQFF. CDR3 bases: TGTGCCAGCAGCTTAGGGGATTCGCAGTTCTTC. The full variable domain, with the rest looked up from reference TRBV7-9 and TRBJ2-1, is DTGVSQNPRHKITKRGQNVTFRCDPISEHNRLYWYRQTLGQGPEFLTYFQNEAQLEKSRLLSDRFSAERPKGSFSTLEIQRTEQGDSAMYLCASSLGDSQFFGPGTRLTVL.

This clone was seen a single time. The chain combines TRBV27 with TRBJ2-3; a weak D match, TRBD1 (7 bases). CDR3 length: 15 amino acids. Germline CDR1 is MNHEY and CDR2 is SMNVEV (reference sequence). With 6 bases removed from V and 4 bases from J, the gap between germline ends came to 17 bases. The CDR3 sequence is CASSPIVRGADTQYF. The CDR3 region has the DNA TGTGCCAGCAGCCCCATAGTCAGGGGGGCAGATACGCAGTATTTT.

The chain combines TRBV7-8 with TRBJ2-1; TRBD2 matches at 7 bases. The CDR3 runs to 19 residues. Germline V gene sequence: CDR1 SGHVS, CDR2 FQNEAQ. V lost 0 bases, J lost 4 bases, and 15 bases stayed unmatched. The chain's CDR3 is CASSLAFVIERGPYNEQFF. Written as DNA, the CDR3 is TGTGCCAGCAGCTTAGCTTTCGTGATCGAGCGGGGACCATACAATGAGCAGTTCTTC.

The J gene is TRBJ1-2, the V gene TRBV6-6, with TRBD1 identical over 7 bases. The CDR3 loop spans 14 amino acids. The germline V gene has CDR1 MNHNY and CDR2 SVGAGI (reference sequence). V trimming: 2 bases; J trimming: 2 bases; junction bases outside the gene matches: 2. The CDR3: CASSYLTGNYGYTF. For the CDR3, the DNA is TGTGCCAGCAGTTACCTGACAGGGAACTATGGCTACACCTTC.

J is TRBJ2-3 and V is TRBV4-1; 7 nucleotides align to TRBD2. Looked up from germline, CDR1 is MGHRA and CDR2 is YSYEKL. V lost 0 bases, J lost 2 bases, and 5 bases stayed unmatched. CDR3 length equals 16 residues. CDR3 protein: CASSQDQGRVTDTQYF. Written as DNA, the CDR3 is TGCGCCAGCAGCCAAGATCAAGGGAGGGTCACAGATACGCAGTATTTT.